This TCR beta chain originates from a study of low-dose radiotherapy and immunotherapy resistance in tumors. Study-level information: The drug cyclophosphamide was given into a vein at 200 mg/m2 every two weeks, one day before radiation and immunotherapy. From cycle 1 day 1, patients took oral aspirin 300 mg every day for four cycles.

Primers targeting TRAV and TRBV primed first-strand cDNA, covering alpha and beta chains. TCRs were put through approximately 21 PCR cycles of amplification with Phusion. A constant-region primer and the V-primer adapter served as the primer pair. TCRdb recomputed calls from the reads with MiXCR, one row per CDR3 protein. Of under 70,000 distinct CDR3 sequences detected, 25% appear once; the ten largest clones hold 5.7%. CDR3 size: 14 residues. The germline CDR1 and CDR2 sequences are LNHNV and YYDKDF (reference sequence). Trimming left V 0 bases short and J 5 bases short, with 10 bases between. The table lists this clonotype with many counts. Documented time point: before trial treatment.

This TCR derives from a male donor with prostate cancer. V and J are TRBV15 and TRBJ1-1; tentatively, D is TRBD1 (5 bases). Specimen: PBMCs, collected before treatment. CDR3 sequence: CATSRDGTSTEAFF. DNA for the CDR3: TGTGCCACCAGCAGAGATGGGACGAGTACTGAAGCTTTCTTT.